The T cell receptor (beta chain) described here comes from a study of cytomegalovirus exposure and HLA in healthy donors. Comment on this clone: Its matching antigen is unknown.

V lost 5 bases and J lost 6, with 17 bases in between. The CDR3 has 14 residues. Germline CDR1 SGHVS, CDR2 FQNEAQ. This PCR relied on a set of 60 Vbeta primers and 13 Jbeta primers. The method was immunoSEQ multiplex PCR; TCRdb's version includes in-frame clones alone and lacks a portion of them. The table has roughly 190,000 clones, roughly 80% seen once. Study observations and caveats: Common viral pathogens seemed to be connected with several of the most significant clusters, according to a later analysis. For TCR beta chains, V- and J-gene trimming was later linked to a missense DCLRE1C variant. A later analysis reportedly identified an Asian-associated ancestry cluster as carrying fewer N-insertions than the roughly 700-donor mean.

The receptor comes from a man aged 45-65 years in good health and CMV-seronegative. The source material was PBMCs. The chain employs TRBV7-8 and TRBJ2-7; D is perhaps TRBD1 (6 bases). The CDR3 protein is CASSHGQGTGEQYF. CDR3 nucleotide sequence: TGTGCCAGCAGCCACGGGCAGGGGACGGGCGAGCAGTACTTC. The variable domain in full, with the rest retrieved from reference TRBV7-8 and TRBJ2-7, is GAGVSQSPRYKVAKRGQDVALRCDPISGHVSLFWYQQALGQGPEFLTYFQNEAQLDKSGLPSDRFFAERPEGSVSTLKIQRTQQEDSAVYLCASSHGQGTGEQYFGPGTRLTVT.